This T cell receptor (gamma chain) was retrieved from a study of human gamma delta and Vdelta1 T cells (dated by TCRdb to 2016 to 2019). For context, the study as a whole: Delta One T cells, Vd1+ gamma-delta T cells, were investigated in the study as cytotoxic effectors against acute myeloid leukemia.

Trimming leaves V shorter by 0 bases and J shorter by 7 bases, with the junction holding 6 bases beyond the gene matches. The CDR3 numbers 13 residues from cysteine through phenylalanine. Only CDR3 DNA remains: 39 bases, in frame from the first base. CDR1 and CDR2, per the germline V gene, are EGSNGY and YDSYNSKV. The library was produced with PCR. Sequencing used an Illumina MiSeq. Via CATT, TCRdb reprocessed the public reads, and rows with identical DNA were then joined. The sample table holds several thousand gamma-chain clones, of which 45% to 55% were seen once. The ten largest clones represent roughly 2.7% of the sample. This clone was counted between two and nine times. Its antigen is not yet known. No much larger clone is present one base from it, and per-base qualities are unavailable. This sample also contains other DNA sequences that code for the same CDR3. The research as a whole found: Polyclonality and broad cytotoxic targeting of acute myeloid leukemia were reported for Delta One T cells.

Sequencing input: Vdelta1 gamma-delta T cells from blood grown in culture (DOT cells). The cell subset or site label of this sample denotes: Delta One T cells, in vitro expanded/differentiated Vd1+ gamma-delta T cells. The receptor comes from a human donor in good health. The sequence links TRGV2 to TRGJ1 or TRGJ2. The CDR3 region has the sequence CATWDGRGYKKLF. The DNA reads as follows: TGTGCCACCTGGGACGGGCGGGGATATAAGAAACTCTTT.